Presented here are 5 T cell receptor beta chains from one specimen sequenced in a study of CD4+ T cells in melanoma. This table comes from immunoSEQ multiplex PCR, and its TCRdb copy is limited to in-frame clones, with some not included. This table has about 10,000 clones, around 60% appearing once. The sequencing input was cells from a culture (not recorded whether cultured in vitro). The receptors shown here come from a human donor with melanoma.

By its share, this clone is medium-sized. This rearrangement joins TRBV5-4 to TRBJ1-2, with a possible D match to TRBD1 (5 bases). V was shortened by 6 bases and J by 5 bases, with 14 bases between the two germline ends. Germline-derived CDR1 and CDR2 are SGHNT and YYREEE (reference sequence). The CDR3 totals 13 residues. CDR3 DNA sequence: TGTGCCAGCAACCTGGGGGGTCGGTATGGCTACACCTTC. This sequence encodes CASNLGGRYGYTF.

This chain uses TRBV7-8 with TRBJ1-2; D call uncertain. The germline V and J ends were trimmed by 6 bases and 3 bases, with 17 bases remaining between them. The CDR3 is made up of 15 amino acids. Per the germline V gene, CDR1 is SGHVS and CDR2 is FQNEAQ. The CDR3 reads CASRKSVRGDYGYTF. In nucleotides, the CDR3 is TGTGCCAGCAGAAAGTCCGTACGGGGAGACTATGGCTACACCTTC.

This chain connects TRBV5-1 to TRBJ2-3; 8 bases align to TRBD2. J was trimmed by 0 bases and V by 4 bases; bases with no gene match: 7. The CDR3 loop spans 16 amino acids. CDR1 SGHRS and CDR2 YFSETQ come from the germline V gene. CDR3 loop: CASSLSLAGSTDTQYF. The CDR3 region has the DNA TGCGCCAGCAGCCTGAGTTTAGCGGGGAGCACAGATACGCAGTATTTT. Full variable domain (missing parts from reference TRBV5-1 and TRBJ2-3): KAGVTQTPRYLIKTRGQQVTLSCSPISGHRSVSWYQQTPGQGLQFLFEYFSETQRNKGNFPGRFSGRQFSNSRSEMNVSTLELGDSALYLCASSLSLAGSTDTQYFGPGTRLTVL.

This chain links TRBV7-2 with TRBJ2-3; 9 bases map to TRBD2. Germline CDR1 SGHTA, CDR2 FQGNSA. The CDR3 extends over 15 amino acids. V lost 3 bases to trimming and J lost 3 bases; unmatched junction nucleotides: 4. CDR3 sequence (DNA): TGTGCCAGCAGCTTGGCGGGGGGGTGGACAGATACGCAGTATTTT. The encoded protein is CASSLAGGWTDTQYF.

The chain links TRBV2 to TRBJ2-2; D might be TRBD1 (5 bases). Germline V gene sequence: CDR1 SNHLY, CDR2 FYNNEI. The CDR3 loop spans 13 amino acids. V was trimmed by 6 bases and J by 6 bases, leaving 11 bases between them. The CDR3 DNA reads as TGTGCCAGCAGCCAGGGTCAGGCCGGGGAGCTGTTTTTT. Protein: CASSQGQAGELFF.